This T cell receptor beta chain was retrieved from a study of blood T cell repertoires in COVID-19. The overall study: Spain, Italy and the United States supplied samples that represented acute and convalescent COVID-19. Nucleic acid was either cDNA or gDNA, and it came from T cells, B-cell-depleted T cells, or PBMCs.

Assay: immunoSEQ multiplex PCR; the TCRdb copy retains only in-frame clones and omits some. The data contain some 96,000 clones, around 88% of them singletons. The germline V gene has CDR1 MDHEN and CDR2 SYDVKM. This CDR3 region has 12 residues. Trimming took 2 bases from V and 2 from J, leaving 3 bases between them. The chain is built from TRBV28 and TRBJ1-2; D remains unclear. Source material: peripheral blood. This TCR was sampled from a human donor in a cohort sampled during active COVID-19. CDR3 in DNA: TGTGCCAGCAGTTTACAGAACTATGGCTACACCTTC. This gives the protein CASSLQNYGYTF.